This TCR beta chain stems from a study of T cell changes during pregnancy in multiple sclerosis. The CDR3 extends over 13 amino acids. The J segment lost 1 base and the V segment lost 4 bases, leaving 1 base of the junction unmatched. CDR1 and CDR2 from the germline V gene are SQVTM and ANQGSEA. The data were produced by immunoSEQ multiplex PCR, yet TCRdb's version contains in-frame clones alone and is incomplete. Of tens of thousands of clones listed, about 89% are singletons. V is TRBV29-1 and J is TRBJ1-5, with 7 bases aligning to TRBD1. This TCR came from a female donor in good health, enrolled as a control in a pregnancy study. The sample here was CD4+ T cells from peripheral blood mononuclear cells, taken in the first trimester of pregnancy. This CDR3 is CSVGQGSNQPQHF. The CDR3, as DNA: TGCAGCGTTGGACAGGGAAGCAATCAGCCCCAGCATTTT. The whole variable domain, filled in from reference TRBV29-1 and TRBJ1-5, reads SAVISQKPSRDICQRGTSLTIQCQVDSQVTMMFWYRQQPGQSLTLIATANQGSEATYESGFVIDKFPISRPNLTFSTLTVSNMSPEDSSIYLCSVGQGSNQPQHFGDGTRLSIL.